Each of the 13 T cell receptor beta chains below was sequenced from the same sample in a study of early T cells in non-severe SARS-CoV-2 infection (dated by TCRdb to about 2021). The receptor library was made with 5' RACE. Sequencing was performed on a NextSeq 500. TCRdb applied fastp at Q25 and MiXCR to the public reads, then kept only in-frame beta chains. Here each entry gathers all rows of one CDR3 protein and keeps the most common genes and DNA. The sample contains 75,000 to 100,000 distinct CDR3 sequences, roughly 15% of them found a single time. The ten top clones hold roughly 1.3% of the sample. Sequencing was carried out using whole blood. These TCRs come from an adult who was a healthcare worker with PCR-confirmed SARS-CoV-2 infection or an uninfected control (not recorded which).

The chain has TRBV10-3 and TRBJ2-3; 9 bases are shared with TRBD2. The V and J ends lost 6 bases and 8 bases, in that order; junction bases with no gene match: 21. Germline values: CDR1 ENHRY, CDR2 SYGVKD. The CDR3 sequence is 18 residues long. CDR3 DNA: TGTGCCATCAGCGCCGAGCCTAGCGGGGAGTCCAGCTTAGGTACGCAGTATTTT. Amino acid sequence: CAISAEPSGESSLGTQYF.

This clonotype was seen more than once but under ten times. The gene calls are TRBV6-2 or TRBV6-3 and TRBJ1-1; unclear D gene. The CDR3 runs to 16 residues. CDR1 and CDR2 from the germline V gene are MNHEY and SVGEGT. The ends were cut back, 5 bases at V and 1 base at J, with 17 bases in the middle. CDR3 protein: CASSHPVLDGNTEAFF. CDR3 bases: TGTGCCAGCAGTCACCCTGTTCTGGACGGGAACACTGAAGCTTTCTTT.

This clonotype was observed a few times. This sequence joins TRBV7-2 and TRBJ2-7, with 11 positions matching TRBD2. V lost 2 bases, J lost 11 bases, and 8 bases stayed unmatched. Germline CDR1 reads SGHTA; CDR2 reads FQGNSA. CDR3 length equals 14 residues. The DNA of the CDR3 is TGTGCCAGCAGCTTACAACTAGCGGGGGAAAGGAAGTACTTC. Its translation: CASSLQLAGERKYF.

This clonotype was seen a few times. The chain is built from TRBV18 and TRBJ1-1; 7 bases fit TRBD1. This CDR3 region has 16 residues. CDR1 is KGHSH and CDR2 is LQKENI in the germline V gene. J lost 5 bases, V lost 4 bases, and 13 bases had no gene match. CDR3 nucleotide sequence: TGTGCCAGCTCACGAATCGGACAGGCCACCGGGACTGAAGCTTTCTTT. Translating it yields CASSRIGQATGTEAFF.

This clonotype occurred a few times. CDR3 sequence: CASSFSGAETQYF. The CDR3, as DNA: TGTGCCAGCAGCTTTTCAGGAGCAGAGACCCAGTACTTC. This sequence joins TRBV5-6 and TRBJ2-5, with unresolved D. V shed 2 bases and J shed 4 bases, with 9 bases lying between them. This CDR3 region has 13 residues. Per the germline V gene, CDR1 is SGHDT and CDR2 is YYEEEE. Full variable domain (remainder filled in from reference TRBV5-6 and TRBJ2-5): DAGVTQSPTHLIKTRGQQVTLRCSPKSGHDTVSWYQQALGQGPQFIFQYYEEEERQRGNFPDRFSGHQFPNYSSELNVNALLLGDSALYLCASSFSGAETQYFGPGTRLLVL.

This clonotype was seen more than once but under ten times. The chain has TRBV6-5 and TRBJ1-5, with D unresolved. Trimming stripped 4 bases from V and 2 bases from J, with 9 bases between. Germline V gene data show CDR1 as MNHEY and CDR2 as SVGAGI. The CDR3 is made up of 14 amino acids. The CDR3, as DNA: TGTGCCAGCAGTTGGCAGGCTGGCAATCAGCCCCAGCATTTT. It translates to CASSWQAGNQPQHF.

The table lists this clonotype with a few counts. The CDR3, as DNA: TGTGCCACCAGCAGAGATAAGGGTGGAGGCTACACCTTC. Translation gives CATSRDKGGGYTF. The genes are TRBV15 and TRBJ1-2; D is unresolved. V lost 0 bases and J lost 8, with 10 bases in between. Germline V gene data show CDR1 as LNHNV and CDR2 as YYDKDF (reference sequence). The CDR3 is made up of 13 amino acids. The complete variable domain, with remaining parts taken from reference TRBV15 and TRBJ1-2, reads DAMVIQNPRYQVTQFGKPVTLSCSQTLNHNVMYWYQQKSSQAPKLLFHYYDKDFNNEADTPDNFQSRRPNTSFCFLDIRSPGLGDTAMYLCATSRDKGGGYTFGSGTRLTVV.

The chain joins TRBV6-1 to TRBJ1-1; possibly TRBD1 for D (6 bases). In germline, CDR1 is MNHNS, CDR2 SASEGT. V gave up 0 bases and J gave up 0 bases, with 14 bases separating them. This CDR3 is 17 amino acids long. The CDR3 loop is CASSEALGGSLNTEAFF. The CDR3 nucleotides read TGTGCCAGCAGTGAAGCGCTTGGGGGCAGCCTGAACACTGAAGCTTTCTTT.

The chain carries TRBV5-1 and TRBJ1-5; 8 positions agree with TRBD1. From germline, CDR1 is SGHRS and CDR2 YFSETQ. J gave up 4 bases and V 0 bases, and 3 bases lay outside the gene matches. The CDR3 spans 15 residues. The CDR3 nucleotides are TGCGCCAGCAGCTTGGATACAGGGGGAAATCAGCCCCAGCATTTT. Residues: CASSLDTGGNQPQHF. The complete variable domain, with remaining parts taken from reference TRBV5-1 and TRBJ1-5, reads KAGVTQTPRYLIKTRGQQVTLSCSPISGHRSVSWYQQTPGQGLQFLFEYFSETQRNKGNFPGRFSGRQFSNSRSEMNVSTLELGDSALYLCASSLDTGGNQPQHFGDGTRLSIL.

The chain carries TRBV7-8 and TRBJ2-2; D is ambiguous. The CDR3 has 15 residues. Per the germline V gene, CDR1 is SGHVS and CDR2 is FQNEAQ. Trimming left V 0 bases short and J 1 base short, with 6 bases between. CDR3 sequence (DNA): TGTGCCAGCAGCTTAGCGCGACAGAACACCGGGGAGCTGTTTTTT. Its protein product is CASSLARQNTGELFF.

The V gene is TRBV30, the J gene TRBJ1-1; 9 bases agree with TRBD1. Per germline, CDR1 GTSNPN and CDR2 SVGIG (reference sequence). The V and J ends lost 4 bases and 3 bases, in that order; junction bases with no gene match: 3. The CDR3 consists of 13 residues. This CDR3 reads CAWKQGAHTEAFF. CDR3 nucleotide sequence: TGTGCCTGGAAACAGGGGGCACACACTGAAGCTTTCTTT.

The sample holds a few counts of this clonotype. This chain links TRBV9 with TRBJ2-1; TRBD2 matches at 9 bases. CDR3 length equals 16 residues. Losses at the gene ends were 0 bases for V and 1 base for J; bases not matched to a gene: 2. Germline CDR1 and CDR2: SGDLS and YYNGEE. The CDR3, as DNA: TGTGCCAGCAGCGTAGCTAGCGGGATTTCCTACAATGAGCAGTTCTTC. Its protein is CASSVASGISYNEQFF.

The CDR3 nucleotides read TGTGCCAGTAGCTCCGGGCGAGGGGGCGTAGGAGATACGCAGTATTTT. It is translated as CASSSGRGGVGDTQYF. This chain joins TRBV19 and TRBJ2-3; 7 nucleotides match TRBD1. V lost 6 bases, J lost 5 bases, and 14 bases stayed unmatched. Germline lookup yields CDR1 LNHDA and CDR2 SQIVND (reference sequence). The CDR3 is 16 residues long. The whole variable domain, remainder taken from reference TRBV19 and TRBJ2-3, is DGGITQSPKYLFRKEGQNVTLSCEQNLNHDAMYWYRQDPGQGLRLIYYSQIVNDFQKGDIAEGYSVSREKKESFPLTVTSAQKNPTAFYLCASSSGRGGVGDTQYFGPGTRLTVL.